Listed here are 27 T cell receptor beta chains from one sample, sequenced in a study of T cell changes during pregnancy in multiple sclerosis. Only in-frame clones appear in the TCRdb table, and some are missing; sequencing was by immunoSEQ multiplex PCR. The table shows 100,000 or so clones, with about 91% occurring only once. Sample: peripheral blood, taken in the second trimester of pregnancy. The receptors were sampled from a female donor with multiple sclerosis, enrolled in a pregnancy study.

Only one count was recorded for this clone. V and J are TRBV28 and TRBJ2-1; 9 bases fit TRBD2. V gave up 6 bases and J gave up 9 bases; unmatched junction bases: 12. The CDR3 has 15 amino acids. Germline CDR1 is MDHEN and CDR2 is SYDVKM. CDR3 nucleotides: TGTGCCAGCAGCCGTAGCGGGAGATTTGCGGGTGAGCAGTTCTTC. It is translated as CASSRSGRFAGEQFF.

The CDR3 region is CASSSLGLGIYNEQFF. CDR3 nucleotide sequence: TGTGCCAGCAGCTCGTTGGGACTAGGAATATACAATGAGCAGTTCTTC. The chain joins TRBV5-6 to TRBJ2-1, with 8 bases identical to TRBD2. V was pared by 3 bases and J by 4 bases, with 9 bases of the junction left unmatched. The CDR3 has 16 residues. Germline V CDR1 and CDR2: SGHDT, YYEEEE.

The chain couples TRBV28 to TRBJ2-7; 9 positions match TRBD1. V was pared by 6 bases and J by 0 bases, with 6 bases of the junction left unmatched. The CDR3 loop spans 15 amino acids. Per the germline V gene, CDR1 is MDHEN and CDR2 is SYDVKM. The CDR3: CASRPGQGFSYEQYF. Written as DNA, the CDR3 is TGTGCCAGCAGGCCGGGACAGGGATTCTCCTACGAGCAGTACTTC.

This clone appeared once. The CDR3 sequence: CASSIARHSFYEQYF. The CDR3, as DNA: TGTGCCAGTAGTATAGCGAGACATTCGTTCTACGAGCAGTACTTC. V is TRBV19 and J is TRBJ2-7; no definite D call. V shed 1 base and J shed 3 bases, with 13 bases lying between them. This CDR3 is 15 amino acids long. The germline gives CDR1 LNHDA, CDR2 SQIVND (reference sequence).

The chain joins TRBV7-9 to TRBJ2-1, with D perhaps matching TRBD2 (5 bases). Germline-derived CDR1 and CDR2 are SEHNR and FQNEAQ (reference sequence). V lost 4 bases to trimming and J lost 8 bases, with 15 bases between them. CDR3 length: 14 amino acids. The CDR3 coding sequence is TGTGCCAGCAGCTACCTGACTAAGGAGGATGAGCAGTTCTTC. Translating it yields CASSYLTKEDEQFF. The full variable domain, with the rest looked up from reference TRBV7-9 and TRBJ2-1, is DTGVSQNPRHKITKRGQNVTFRCDPISEHNRLYWYRQTLGQGPEFLTYFQNEAQLEKSRLLSDRFSAERPKGSFSTLEIQRTEQGDSAMYLCASSYLTKEDEQFFGPGTRLTVL.

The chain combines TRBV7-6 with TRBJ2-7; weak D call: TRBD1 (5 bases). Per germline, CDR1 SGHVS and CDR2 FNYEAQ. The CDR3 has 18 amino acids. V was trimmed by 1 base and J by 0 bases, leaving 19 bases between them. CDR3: CASSLERLKGKLSYEQYF. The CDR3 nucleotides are TGTGCCAGCAGCTTAGAGAGATTAAAGGGGAAACTCTCCTACGAGCAGTACTTC.

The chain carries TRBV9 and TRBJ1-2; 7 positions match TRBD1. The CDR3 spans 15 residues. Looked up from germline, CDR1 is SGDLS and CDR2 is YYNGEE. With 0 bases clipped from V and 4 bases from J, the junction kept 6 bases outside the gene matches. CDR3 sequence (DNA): TGTGCCAGCAGCGTAGTGGCAGGGGGTTCCTATGGCTACACCTTC. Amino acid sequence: CASSVVAGGSYGYTF.

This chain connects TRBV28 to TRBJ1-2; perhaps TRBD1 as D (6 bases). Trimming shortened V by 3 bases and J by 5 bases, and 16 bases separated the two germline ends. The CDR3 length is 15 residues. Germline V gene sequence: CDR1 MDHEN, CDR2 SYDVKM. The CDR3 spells CASSLQGGVGYGYTF. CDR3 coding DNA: TGTGCCAGCAGTTTGCAAGGGGGGGTCGGTTATGGCTACACCTTC.

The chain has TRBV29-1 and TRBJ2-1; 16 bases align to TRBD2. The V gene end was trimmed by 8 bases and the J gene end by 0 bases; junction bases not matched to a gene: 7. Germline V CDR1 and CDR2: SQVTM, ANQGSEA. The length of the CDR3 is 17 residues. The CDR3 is CSLQGTSGRASYNEQFF. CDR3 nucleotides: TGCAGCCTCCAGGGGACTAGCGGGAGGGCCTCCTACAATGAGCAGTTCTTC.

In nucleotides, the CDR3 is TGTGCCAGCAGTTTATCCGATTTCCCCGGGACAGGGATTACTCCCAGCTCCTACAATGAGCAGTTCTTC. Its protein is CASSLSDFPGTGITPSSYNEQFF. V and J are TRBV27 and TRBJ2-1; 9 nucleotides line up with TRBD1. Germline assignment: CDR1 MNHEY and CDR2 SMNVEV (reference sequence). This CDR3 is 23 amino acids long. Trimming removed 0 bases from V and 0 bases from J; junction bases left unmatched: 21.

As DNA, the CDR3 is TGTGCCAGCAGCCACGGGGGATATCAGCCCCAGCATTTT. Residues: CASSHGGYQPQHF. This chain connects TRBV4-2 to TRBJ1-5; D possibly corresponds to TRBD1 (5 bases). V gave up 3 bases and J gave up 5 bases, with 8 bases separating them. Germline values: CDR1 LGHNA, CDR2 YNFKEQ. The CDR3 has 13 residues.

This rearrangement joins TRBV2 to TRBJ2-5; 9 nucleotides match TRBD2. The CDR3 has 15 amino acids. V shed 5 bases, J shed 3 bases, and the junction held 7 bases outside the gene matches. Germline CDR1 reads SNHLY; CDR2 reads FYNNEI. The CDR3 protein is CASSNLAGTKETQYF. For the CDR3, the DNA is TGTGCCAGCAGTAACCTAGCGGGGACCAAAGAGACCCAGTACTTC.

Here the CDR3 reads CASSLVADTQYF. CDR3 in DNA: TGTGCCAGCAGCTTAGTCGCGGATACGCAGTATTTT. The chain carries TRBV7-8 and TRBJ2-3; D gene ambiguous. The CDR3 totals 12 residues. V lost 1 base to trimming and J lost 6 bases, with 5 bases between them. Looked up from germline, CDR1 is SGHVS and CDR2 is FQNEAQ.

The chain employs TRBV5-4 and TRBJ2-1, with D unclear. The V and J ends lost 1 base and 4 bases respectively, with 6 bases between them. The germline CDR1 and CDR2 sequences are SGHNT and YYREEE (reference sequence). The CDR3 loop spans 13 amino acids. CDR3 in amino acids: CASSLSAYNEQFF. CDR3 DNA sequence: TGTGCCAGCAGCTTGTCAGCGTACAATGAGCAGTTCTTC.

DNA for the CDR3: TGTGCCAGCAGCCTGGAGGACTTTTTACGGGGCACCGGGGAGCTGTTTTTT. Its translation is CASSLEDFLRGTGELFF. The V call is TRBV5-6, the J call TRBJ2-2, with D perhaps TRBD2 (5 bases). CDR1 SGHDT and CDR2 YYEEEE come from the germline V gene. Trimming took 4 bases from V and 4 from J, leaving 20 bases between them. CDR3 size: 17 residues.

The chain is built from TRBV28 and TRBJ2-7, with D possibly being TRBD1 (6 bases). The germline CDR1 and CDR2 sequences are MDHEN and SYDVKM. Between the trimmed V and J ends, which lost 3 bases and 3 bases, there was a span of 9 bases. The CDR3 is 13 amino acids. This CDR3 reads CASSLRTVYEQYF. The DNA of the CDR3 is TGTGCCAGCAGTTTGAGGACAGTCTACGAGCAGTACTTC.

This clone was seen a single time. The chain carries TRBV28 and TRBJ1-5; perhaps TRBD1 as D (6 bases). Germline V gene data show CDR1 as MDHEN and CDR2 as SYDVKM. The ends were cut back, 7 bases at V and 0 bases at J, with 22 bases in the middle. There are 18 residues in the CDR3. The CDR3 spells CASNGDRGAEYSNQPQHF. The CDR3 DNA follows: TGTGCCAGCAACGGCGACCGGGGGGCGGAATATAGCAATCAGCCCCAGCATTTT.

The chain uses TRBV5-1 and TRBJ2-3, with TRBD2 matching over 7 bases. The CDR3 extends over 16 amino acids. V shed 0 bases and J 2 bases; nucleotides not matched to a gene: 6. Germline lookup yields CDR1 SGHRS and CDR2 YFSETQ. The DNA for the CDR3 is TGCGCCAGCAGCTTGGGCCGACTAGCCCCCACAGATACGCAGTATTTT. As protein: CASSLGRLAPTDTQYF.

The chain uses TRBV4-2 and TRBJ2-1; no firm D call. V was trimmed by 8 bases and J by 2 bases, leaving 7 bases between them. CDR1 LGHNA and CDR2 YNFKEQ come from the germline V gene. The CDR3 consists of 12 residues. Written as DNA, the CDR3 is TGTGCCAGCCTTAGCCCCTACAATGAGCAGTTCTTC. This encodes CASLSPYNEQFF.

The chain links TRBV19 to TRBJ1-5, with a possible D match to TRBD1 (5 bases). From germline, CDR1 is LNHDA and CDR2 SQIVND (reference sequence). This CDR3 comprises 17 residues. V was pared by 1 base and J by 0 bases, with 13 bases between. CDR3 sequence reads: CASSIGPDRDSNQPQHF. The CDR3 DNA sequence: TGTGCCAGTAGTATAGGACCCGACAGAGATAGCAATCAGCCCCAGCATTTT.

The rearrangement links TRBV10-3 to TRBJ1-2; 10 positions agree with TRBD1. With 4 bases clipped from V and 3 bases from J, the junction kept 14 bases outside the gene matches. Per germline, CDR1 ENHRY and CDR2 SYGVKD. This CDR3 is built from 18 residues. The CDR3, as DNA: TGTGCCATCAGTGGACGAGGGGGACAGGGGCTCAATCACTATGGCTACACCTTC. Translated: CAISGRGGQGLNHYGYTF.

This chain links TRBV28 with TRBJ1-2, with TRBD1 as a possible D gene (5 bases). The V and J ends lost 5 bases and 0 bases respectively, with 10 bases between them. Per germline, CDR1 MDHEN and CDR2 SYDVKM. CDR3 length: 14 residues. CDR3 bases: TGTGCCAGCAGTCCAGGGCACCCTAACTATGGCTACACCTTC. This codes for CASSPGHPNYGYTF.

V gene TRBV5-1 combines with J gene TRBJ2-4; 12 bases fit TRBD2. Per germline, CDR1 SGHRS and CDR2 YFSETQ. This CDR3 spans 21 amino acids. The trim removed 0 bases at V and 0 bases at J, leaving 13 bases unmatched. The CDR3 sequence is CASSLGTGAGLAGPAKNIQYF. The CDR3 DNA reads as TGCGCCAGCAGCTTGGGTACAGGGGCCGGACTAGCGGGACCAGCCAAAAACATTCAGTACTTC.

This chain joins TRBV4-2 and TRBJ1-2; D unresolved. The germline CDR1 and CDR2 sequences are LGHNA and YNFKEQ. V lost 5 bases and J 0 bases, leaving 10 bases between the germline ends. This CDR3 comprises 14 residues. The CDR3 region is CASSSPGTNYGYTF. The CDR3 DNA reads TGTGCCAGCAGCTCCCCGGGGACTAACTATGGCTACACCTTC.

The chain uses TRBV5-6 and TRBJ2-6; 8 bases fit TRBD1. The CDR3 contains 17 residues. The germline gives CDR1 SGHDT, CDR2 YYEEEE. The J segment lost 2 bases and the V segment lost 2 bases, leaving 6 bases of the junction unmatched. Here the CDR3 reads CASSLRQGLPGANVLTF. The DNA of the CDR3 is TGTGCCAGCAGCTTAAGACAGGGGTTGCCTGGGGCCAACGTCCTGACTTTC. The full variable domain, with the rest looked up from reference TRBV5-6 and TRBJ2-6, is DAGVTQSPTHLIKTRGQQVTLRCSPKSGHDTVSWYQQALGQGPQFIFQYYEEEERQRGNFPDRFSGHQFPNYSSELNVNALLLGDSALYLCASSLRQGLPGANVLTFGAGSRLTVL.

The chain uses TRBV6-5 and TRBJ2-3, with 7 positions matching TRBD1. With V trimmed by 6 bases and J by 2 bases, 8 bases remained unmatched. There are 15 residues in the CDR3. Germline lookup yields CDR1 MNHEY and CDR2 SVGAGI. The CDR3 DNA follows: TGTGCCAGCAGGATGACAGGGAATCCCACAGATACGCAGTATTTT. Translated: CASRMTGNPTDTQYF.

The CDR3 protein is CASSQDLGQGGELFF. The CDR3 nucleotides read TGTGCCAGCAGCCAAGATTTGGGGCAAGGAGGGGAGCTGTTTTTT. The V and J genes are TRBV4-2 and TRBJ2-2, with D perhaps matching TRBD1 (5 bases). V lost 0 bases to trimming and J lost 8 bases, with 13 bases between them. The CDR3 length is 15 residues. Germline CDR1 and CDR2: LGHNA and YNFKEQ.